This T cell receptor beta chain is from a study of spatial heterogeneity in lung cancer. Study results and caveats: Mutation counts in tumors were tracked by counts of expanded intratumoral alpha and beta TCRs.

In the library, each TCR cDNA molecule bore its own unique molecular identifier. TCRdb ran MiXCR on the 5' RACE reads and lists one entry per CDR3 protein. The sample holds 600 to 800 distinct CDR3 sequences, approximately 9.8% seen once. As to time point: sample taken at primary tumor resection. Whole RNA was taken from tumor, nontumor lung or frozen PBMC; it was then sequenced unsorted. CDR1 is DFQATT, CDR2 SNEGSKA, per germline (reference sequence). Trimming took 0 bases from V and 0 from J, leaving 10 bases between them. This CDR3 contains 15 residues. By its share, this clonotype is medium-sized. Antigen specificity is unknown.

The origin of this receptor is a male donor with early-stage non-small cell lung cancer. Here the sequenced sample was lung tumor tissue, taken at surgery. This chain uses TRBV20-1 with TRBJ2-3, with unresolved D. The CDR3 is CSARDLITSTDTQYF. The CDR3, as DNA: TGCAGTGCTAGAGATCTTATCACTAGCACAGATACGCAGTATTTT.